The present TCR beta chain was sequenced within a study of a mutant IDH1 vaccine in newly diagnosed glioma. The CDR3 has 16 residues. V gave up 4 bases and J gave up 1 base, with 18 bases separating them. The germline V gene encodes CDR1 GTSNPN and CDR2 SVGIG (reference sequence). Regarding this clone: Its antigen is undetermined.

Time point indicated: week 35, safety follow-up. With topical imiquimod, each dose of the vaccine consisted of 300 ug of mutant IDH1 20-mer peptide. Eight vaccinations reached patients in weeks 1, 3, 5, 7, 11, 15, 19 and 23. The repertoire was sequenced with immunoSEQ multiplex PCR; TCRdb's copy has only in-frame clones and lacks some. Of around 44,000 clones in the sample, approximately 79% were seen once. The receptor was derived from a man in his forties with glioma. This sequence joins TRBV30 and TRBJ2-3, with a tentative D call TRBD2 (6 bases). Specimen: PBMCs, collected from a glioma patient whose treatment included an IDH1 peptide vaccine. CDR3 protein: CAWNTAGLRRTDTQYF. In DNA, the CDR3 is TGTGCCTGGAACACCGCGGGACTCAGACGCACAGATACGCAGTATTTT.